One T cell receptor (beta chain) is described in this entry. As processed by the authors: Scientists estimated how many nucleated cells there were by amplifying reference gene primers. Using immunoSEQ multiplex PCR, the repertoire was profiled, and TCRdb retains in-frame clones only, with some absent. Clone size and the V and J calls come from that table; the DNA yielded D and trimming. The table lists about 46,000 clones, over 75% of them singletons. Trimming left V 7 bases short and J 1 base short, with 16 bases between. Looked up from germline, CDR1 is LNHDA and CDR2 is SQIVND (reference sequence). This CDR3 is built from 15 residues. This specimen comes from a study of blood T cell repertoires in COVID-19. Looking at the study overall: From the United States, Italy and Spain came samples of acute and convalescent COVID-19. PBMCs, B-cell-depleted T cells, or T cells were the source of the cDNA or gDNA that made up the material.

The sequence derives from a man in his forties or fifties with acute or convalescent COVID-19. The chain links TRBV19 to TRBJ1-1, with a tentative D call TRBD1 (5 bases). The sample taken for sequencing was peripheral blood. The CDR3 sequence is CASISGRGSNTEAFF. The CDR3 nucleotides read TGTGCCAGTATTTCCGGACGGGGGTCGAACACTGAAGCTTTCTTT.